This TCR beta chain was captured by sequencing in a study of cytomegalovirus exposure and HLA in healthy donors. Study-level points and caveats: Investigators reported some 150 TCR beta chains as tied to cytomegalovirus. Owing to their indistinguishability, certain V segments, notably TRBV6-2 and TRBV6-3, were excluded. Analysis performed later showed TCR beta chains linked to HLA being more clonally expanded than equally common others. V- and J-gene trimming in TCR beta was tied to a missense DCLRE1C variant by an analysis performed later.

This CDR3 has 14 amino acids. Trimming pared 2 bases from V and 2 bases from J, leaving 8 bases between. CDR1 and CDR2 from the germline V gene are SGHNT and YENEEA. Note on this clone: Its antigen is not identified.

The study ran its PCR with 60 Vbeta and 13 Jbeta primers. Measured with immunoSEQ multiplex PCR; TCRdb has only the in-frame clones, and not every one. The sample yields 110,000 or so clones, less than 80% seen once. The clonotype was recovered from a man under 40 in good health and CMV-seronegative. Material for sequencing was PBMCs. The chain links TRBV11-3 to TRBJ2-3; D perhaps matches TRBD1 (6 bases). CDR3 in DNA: TGTGCCAGCAGCTTAAGGGGGAACACAGATACGCAGTATTTT. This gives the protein CASSLRGNTDTQYF.